These 5 T cell receptor beta chains share one sample of origin, sequenced in a study of early T cells in non-severe SARS-CoV-2 infection. MiXCR, applied by TCRdb to the 5' RACE reads, yields one record per CDR3 protein. The sample yields about 44,000 distinct CDR3 sequences, less than 7% seen once. Material for sequencing was whole blood. The receptor source for this set is an adult who was a healthcare worker with PCR-confirmed SARS-CoV-2 infection or an uninfected control (not recorded which).

This clonotype was picked up many times. One end of the junction varies from germline; a read error may be responsible. The gene calls are TRBV12-3 or TRBV12-4 and TRBJ2-7; 8 nucleotides line up with TRBD1. The CDR3 extends over 14 amino acids. CDR3 sequence reads: CASSHQDRGSVRNF. CDR3 DNA sequence: TGTGCCAGCAGCCACCAAGACAGGGGCTCCGTCCGCAACTTC.

This clonotype was counted at least ten times. V is TRBV12-3 or TRBV12-4 and J is TRBJ1-1; a weak D match, TRBD1 (5 bases). V lost 3 bases to trimming and J lost 2 bases, with 10 bases between them. The CDR3 has 14 residues. CDR3 loop: CASSFRQLNTEAFF. The CDR3 nucleotides read TGTGCCAGCAGTTTTCGACAGCTAAACACTGAAGCTTTCTTT.

This clonotype was counted ten times or more. The gene calls are TRBV24-1 and TRBJ2-3; D gene ambiguous. Trimming removed 4 bases at V and 2 bases at J, with 9 bases between. This CDR3 comprises 14 residues. Germline V gene sequence: CDR1 KGHDR, CDR2 SFDVKD. CDR3 nucleotide sequence: TGTGCCACCAGTGACCGGTCGACCACAGATACGCAGTATTTT. Amino acids: CATSDRSTTDTQYF.

The chain recombines TRBV13 with TRBJ2-1, with D hard to call. Germline V gene data show CDR1 as PRHDT and CDR2 as FYEKMQ (reference sequence). This CDR3 has 13 amino acids. Trimming shortened V by 2 bases and J by 3 bases, and 5 bases separated the two germline ends. The CDR3 here is CASSLPDYNEQFF. In nucleotides, the CDR3 is TGTGCCAGCAGCTTACCAGACTACAATGAGCAGTTCTTC.

The chain is built from TRBV7-6 and TRBJ2-2; a possible D gene is TRBD1 (6 bases). Looked up from germline, CDR1 is SGHVS and CDR2 is FNYEAQ. This CDR3 is built from 11 residues. Deletions cut 4 bases from V and 13 bases from J, with 10 bases between. The CDR3 sequence is CASSSQGTLFF. CDR3 in DNA: TGTGCCAGCAGCTCCCAGGGGACGCTGTTTTTT.